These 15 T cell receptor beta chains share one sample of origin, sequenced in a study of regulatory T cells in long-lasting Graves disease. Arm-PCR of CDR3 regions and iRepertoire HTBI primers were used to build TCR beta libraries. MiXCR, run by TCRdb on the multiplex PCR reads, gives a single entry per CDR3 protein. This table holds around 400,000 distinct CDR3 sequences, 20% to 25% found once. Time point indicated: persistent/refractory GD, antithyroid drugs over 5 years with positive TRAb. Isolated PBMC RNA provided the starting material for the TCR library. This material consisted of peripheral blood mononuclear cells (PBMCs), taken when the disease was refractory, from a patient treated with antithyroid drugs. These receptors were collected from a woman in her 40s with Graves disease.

CDR3 region: CASSLSGGNQETQYF. The CDR3 nucleotides read TGCGCCAGCAGCTTGTCCGGCGGAAACCAAGAGACCCAGTACTTC. The rearrangement uses TRBV5-1 and TRBJ2-5; D is undetermined. This CDR3 spans 15 amino acids. V lost 1 base, J lost 0 bases, and 10 bases lay in between. The germline V gene has CDR1 SGHRS and CDR2 YFSETQ.

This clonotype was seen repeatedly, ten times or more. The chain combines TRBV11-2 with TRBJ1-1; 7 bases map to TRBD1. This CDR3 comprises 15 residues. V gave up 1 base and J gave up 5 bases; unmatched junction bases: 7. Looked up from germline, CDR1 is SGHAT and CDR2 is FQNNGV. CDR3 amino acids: CASSLVQGRWTEAFF. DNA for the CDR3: TGTGCCAGCAGCTTAGTACAGGGGCGGTGGACTGAAGCTTTCTTT.

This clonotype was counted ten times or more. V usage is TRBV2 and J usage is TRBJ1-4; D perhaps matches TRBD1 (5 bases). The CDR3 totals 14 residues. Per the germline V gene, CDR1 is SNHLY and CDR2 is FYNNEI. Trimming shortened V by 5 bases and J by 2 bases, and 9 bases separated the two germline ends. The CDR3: CASSPQATNEKLFF. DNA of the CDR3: TGTGCCAGCAGTCCACAGGCCACTAATGAAAAACTGTTTTTT.

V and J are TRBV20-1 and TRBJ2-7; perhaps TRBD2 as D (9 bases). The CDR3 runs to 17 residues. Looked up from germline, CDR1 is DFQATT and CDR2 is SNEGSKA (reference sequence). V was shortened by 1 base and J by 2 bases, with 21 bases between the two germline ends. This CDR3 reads CSARGQGAGGRPYEQYF. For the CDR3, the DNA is TGCAGTGCTAGAGGCCAGGGGGCGGGAGGGCGTCCCTACGAGCAGTACTTC.

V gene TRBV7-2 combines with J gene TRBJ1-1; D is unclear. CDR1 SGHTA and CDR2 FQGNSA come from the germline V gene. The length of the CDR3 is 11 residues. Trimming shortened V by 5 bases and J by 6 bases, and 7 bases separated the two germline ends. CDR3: CASSNRAEAFF. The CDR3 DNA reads TGTGCCAGCAGCAACCGGGCTGAAGCTTTCTTT.

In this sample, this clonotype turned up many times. DNA of the CDR3: TGTGCCAGCAGTTTTAGACTTCAGGGAAATCAGCCCCAGCATTTT. This gives the protein CASSFRLQGNQPQHF. This chain links TRBV12-3 or TRBV12-4 with TRBJ1-5, with a tentative D call TRBD1 (5 bases). This CDR3 has 15 amino acids. The ends were cut back, 3 bases at V and 4 bases at J, with 13 bases in the middle.

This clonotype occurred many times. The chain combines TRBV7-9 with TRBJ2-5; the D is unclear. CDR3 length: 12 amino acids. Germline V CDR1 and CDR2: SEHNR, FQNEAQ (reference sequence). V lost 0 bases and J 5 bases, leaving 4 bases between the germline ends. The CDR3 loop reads CASSLALETQYF. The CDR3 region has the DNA TGTGCCAGCAGCTTAGCTTTGGAGACCCAGTACTTC.

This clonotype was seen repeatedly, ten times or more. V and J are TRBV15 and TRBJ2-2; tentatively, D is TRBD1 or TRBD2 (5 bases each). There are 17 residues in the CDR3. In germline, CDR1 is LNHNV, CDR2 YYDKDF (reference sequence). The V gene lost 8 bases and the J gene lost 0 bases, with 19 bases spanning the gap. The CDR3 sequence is CATAPRGDRANTGELFF. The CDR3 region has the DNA TGTGCCACCGCGCCCAGAGGGGACCGGGCGAACACCGGGGAGCTGTTTTTT.

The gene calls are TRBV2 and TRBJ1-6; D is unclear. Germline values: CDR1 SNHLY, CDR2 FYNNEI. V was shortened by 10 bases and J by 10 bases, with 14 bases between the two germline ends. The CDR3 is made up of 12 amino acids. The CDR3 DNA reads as TGTGCCACAGATGACGGAGACTCACCCCTCCACTTT. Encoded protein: CATDDGDSPLHF. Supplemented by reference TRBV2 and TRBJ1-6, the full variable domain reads EPEVTQTPSHQVTQMGQEVILRCVPISNHLYFYWYRQILGQKVEFLVSFYNNEISEKSEIFDDQFSVERPDGSNFTLKIRSTKLEDSAMYFCATDDGDSPLHFGNGTRLTVT.

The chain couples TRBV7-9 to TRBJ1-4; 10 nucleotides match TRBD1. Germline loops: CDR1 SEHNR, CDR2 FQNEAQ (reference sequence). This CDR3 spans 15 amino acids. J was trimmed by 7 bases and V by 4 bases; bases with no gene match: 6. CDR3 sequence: CASSSSGTGVEKLFF. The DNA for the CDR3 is TGTGCCAGCAGCTCATCCGGGACAGGGGTTGAAAAACTGTTTTTT.

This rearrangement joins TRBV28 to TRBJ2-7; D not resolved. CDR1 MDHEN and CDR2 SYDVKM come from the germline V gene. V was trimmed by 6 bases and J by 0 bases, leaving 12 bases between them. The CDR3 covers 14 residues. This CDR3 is CASRPTQSSYEQYF. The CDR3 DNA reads TGTGCCAGCAGGCCTACTCAGAGCTCCTACGAGCAGTACTTC.

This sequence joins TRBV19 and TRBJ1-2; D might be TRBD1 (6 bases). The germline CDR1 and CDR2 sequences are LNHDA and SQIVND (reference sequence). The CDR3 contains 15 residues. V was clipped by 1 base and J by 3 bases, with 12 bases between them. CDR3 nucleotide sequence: TGTGCCAGTAGTATAGCCTCGACAGGCTACTATGGCTACACCTTC. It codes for CASSIASTGYYGYTF.

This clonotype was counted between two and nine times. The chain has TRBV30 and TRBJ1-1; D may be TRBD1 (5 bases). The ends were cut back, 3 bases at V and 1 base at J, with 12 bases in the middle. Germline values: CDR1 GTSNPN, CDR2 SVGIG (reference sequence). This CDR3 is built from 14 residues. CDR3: CAWSPGGGNTEAFF. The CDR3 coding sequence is TGTGCCTGGAGCCCCGGGGGAGGGAACACTGAAGCTTTCTTT.

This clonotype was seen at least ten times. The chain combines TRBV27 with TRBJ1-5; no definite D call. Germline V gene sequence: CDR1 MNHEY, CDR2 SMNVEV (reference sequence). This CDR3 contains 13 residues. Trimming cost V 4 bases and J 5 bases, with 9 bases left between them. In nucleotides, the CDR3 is TGTGCCAGCAGTTGGGATCCGGATCAGCCCCAGCATTTT. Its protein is CASSWDPDQPQHF.

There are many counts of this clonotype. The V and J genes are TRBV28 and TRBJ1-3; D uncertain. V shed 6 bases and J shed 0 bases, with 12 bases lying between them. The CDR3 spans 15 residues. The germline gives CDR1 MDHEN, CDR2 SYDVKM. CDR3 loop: CASREGPFSGNTIYF. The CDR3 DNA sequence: TGTGCCAGCAGAGAAGGGCCCTTCTCTGGAAACACCATATATTTT.